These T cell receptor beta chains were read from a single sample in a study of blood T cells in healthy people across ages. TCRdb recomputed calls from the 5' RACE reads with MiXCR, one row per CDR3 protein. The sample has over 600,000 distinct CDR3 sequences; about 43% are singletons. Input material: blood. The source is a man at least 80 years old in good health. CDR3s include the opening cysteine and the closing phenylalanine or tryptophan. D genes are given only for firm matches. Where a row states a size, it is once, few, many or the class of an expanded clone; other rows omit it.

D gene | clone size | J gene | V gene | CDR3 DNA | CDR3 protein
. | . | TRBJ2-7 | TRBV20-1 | TGCAGTGCTAGGACCTCAGGGCGAGGCTCCTACGAGCAGTACTTC | CSARTSGRGSYEQYF
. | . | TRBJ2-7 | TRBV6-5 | TGTGCCAGCAGTAACGGGGTTCACGAGCAGTACTTC | CASSNGVHEQYF
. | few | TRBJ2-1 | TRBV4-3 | TGCGCCAGCAGCCAAGTTTCGTTTAGTCGGGGTGAGCAGTTCTTC | CASSQVSFSRGEQFF
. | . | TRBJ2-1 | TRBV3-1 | TGTGCCAGCAGTAACGATCGTCAGGGGAACTCCTTTTGGGAGCAGTTCTTC | CASSNDRQGNSFWEQFF
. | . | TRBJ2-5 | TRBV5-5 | TGTGCCAGCAGCTTGTTTGCAGGGGAAGGAGAGACTCAGTACTTC | CASSLFAGEGETQYF
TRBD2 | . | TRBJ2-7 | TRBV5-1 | TGCGCCAGCCAAAGACGTCTACAGCGGGAGGTTCGTTACGAGCAGTACTTC | CASQRRLQREVRYEQYF
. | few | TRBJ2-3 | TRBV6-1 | TGTGCCAGCGAGGCTCCCGCAGATACGCAGTATTTT | CASEAPADTQYF
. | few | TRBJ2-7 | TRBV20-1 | TGCAGTGCTAGCGGGCTTTCCACTAGGGAAATTCCCTACGAGCAGTACTTC | CSASGLSTREIPYEQYF
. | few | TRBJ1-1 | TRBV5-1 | TGCGCCAGCAGCTTGTGGGCAGTAGGTGAAGCTTTCTTT | CASSLWAVGEAFF
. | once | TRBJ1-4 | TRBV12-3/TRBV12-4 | TGTGCCAGCAGTTTAGCGCTAGGGGTGGGTGAAAAACTGTTTTTT | CASSLALGVGEKLFF
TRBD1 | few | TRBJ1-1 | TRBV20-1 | TGCAGTGCTAGAGACCCATATGGGACAGGGGGCACTGAAGCTTTCTTT | CSARDPYGTGGTEAFF
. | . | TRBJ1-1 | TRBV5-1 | TGCGCCAGCAGCTTGGGGGACCGGATATACACTGAAGCTTTCTTT | CASSLGDRIYTEAFF
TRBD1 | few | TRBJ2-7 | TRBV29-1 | TGCAGCGTGACCGGGACAGGGGAAGACTACGAGCAGTACTTC | CSVTGTGEDYEQYF
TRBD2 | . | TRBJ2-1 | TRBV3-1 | TGTGCCAGCAGGAATATGGGACTAGCGGGAGGGTCTCGCGATGAGCAGTTCTTC | CASRNMGLAGGSRDEQFF
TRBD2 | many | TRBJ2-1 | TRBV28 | TGTGCCAGCAGTTCGGGACTAGCGGGAGTGTACAATGAGCAGTTCTTC | CASSSGLAGVYNEQFF
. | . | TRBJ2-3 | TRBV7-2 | TGTGCCAGCAGCGTAGCGCCGCGGGTCCATACGCAGTATTTT | CASSVAPRVHTQYF
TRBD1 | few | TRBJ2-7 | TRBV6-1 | TGTGCCAGCAGTGAAGCTAGGACAGGGATGAGGGAGCAGTACTTC | CASSEARTGMREQYF
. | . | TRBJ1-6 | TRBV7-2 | TGTGCCAGCAGCGTACGTACCTATAATTCACCCCTCCACTTT | CASSVRTYNSPLHF
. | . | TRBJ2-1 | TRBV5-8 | TGTGCCAGCAGCTCCCGGTTTAGCGAGCAGTTCTTC | CASSSRFSEQFF
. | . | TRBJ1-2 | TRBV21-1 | TGTGCCAGCAGCAAAAAAAGGGGGGGGATCGGCTATGGCTACACCTTC | CASSKKRGGIGYGYTF
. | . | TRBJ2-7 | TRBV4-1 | TGCGCCAGCAGCCAAGTTGCCGGACAGAGTTACGAACAGTACTTC | CASSQVAGQSYEQYF
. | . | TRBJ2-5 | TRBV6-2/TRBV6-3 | TGTGCCAGCAGTACCCTCCCAGAGACCCAGTACTTC | CASSTLPETQYF
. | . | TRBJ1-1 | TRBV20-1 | TGTAGTGCTAGAGATACGGCAGGGTATGGGGTGAACACTGAAGCTTTCTTT | CSARDTAGYGVNTEAFF
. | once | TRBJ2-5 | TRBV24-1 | TGTGCCACCAGTGACCGAACAGGCCCCGGAGAGACCCAGTACTTC | CATSDRTGPGETQYF
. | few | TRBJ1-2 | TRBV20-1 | TGCAGTGCTCCCAGCCCCGGGGGCTATGGCTACACCTTC | CSAPSPGGYGYTF
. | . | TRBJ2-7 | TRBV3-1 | TGTGCCAGCAGCCAGAGCACGTCCAGAGCCTACGAGCAGTACTTC | CASSQSTSRAYEQYF
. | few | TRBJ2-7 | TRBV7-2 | TGTGCCAGCAGCGACACAGCCTCCTACGAGCAGTACTTC | CASSDTASYEQYF
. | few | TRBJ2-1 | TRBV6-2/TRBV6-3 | TGTGCCAGCGGGGCGGGGAACAATGAGCAGTTCTTC | CASGAGNNEQFF
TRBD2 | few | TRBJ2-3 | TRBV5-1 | TGCGCCAGCAGCTTACTAGCGGGAGGTTCAGATACGCAGTATTTT | CASSLLAGGSDTQYF
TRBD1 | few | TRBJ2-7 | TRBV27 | TGTGCCAGCAGTTTTAGGACAGGGGTGATTACCTACGAGCAGTACTTC | CASSFRTGVITYEQYF
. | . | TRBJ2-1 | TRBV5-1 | TGCGCCAGCAGGGACGCGGGGGCGTCCTACAATGAGCAGTTCTTC | CASRDAGASYNEQFF
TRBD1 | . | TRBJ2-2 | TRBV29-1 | TGCAGCGGTGAGGACAGGGAGGCCGGGGAGCTGTTTTTT | CSGEDREAGELFF
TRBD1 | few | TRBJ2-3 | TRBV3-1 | TGTGCCAGCAGACCGGGACAGGGATCGGCAGATACGCAGTATTTT | CASRPGQGSADTQYF
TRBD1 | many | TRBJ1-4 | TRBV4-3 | TGCGCCAGCAGCCAGGGGGATGGACAGGGGGTGGAAAAACTGTTTTTT | CASSQGDGQGVEKLFF
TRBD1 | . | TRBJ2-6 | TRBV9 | TGTGCCAGCAGCGGAGGGACAGTCCTCTCTGGGGCCAACGTCCTGACTTTC | CASSGGTVLSGANVLTF
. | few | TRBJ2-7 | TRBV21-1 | TGTGCCAGTAACAAGGTCCCCGGGACAGGGGAGTACGAGCAGTACTTC | CASNKVPGTGEYEQYF
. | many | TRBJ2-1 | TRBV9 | TGTGCCAGCAGCGTAGATCCCAGGGGAGCCAATGAGCAGTTCTTC | CASSVDPRGANEQFF
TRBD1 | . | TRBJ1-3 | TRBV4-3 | TGCGCCAGCAGCCAAACAGGGGGCGGGAACACCATATATTTT | CASSQTGGGNTIYF
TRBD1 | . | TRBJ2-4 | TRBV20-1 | TGCAGTGCTCCGGGACAGGGGGCGATAAACATTCAGTACTTC | CSAPGQGAINIQYF
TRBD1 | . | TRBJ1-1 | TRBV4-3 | TGCGCCAGCAGCCAAGGTCTGGGACAGGGCAACACTGAAGCTTTCTTT | CASSQGLGQGNTEAFF
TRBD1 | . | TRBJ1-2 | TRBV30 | TGTGCCTGGAGTGGACGCCAGGGGGGAGGCTACACCTTC | CAWSGRQGGGYTF
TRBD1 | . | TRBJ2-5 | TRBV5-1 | TGCGCCAGCAGGACCAGGGGGATGGTACAAGAGACCCAGTACTTC | CASRTRGMVQETQYF
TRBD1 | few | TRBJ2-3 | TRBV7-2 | TGTGCCAGCAGCCTTCCGGGACAGGGTCAAGATACGCAGTATTTT | CASSLPGQGQDTQYF
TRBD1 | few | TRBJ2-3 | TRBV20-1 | TGCAGCGCAATAACAGGGGGCCCTAAAGATACGCAGTATTTT | CSAITGGPKDTQYF
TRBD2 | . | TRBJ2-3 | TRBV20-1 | TGCAGTGCTAGACTGGGGAAAGTTTTCGGGGGGGCTGGGGATACGCAGTATTTT | CSARLGKVFGGAGDTQYF
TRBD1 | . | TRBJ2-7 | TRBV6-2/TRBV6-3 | TGTGCCAGCAGTTCCCCGGGACAGGAGCTCTACGAGCAGTACTTC | CASSSPGQELYEQYF
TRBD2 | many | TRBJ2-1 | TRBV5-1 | TGCGCCAGCAGCTTGAAAACTAGCGGGACTCGCTACAATGAGCAGTTCTTC | CASSLKTSGTRYNEQFF
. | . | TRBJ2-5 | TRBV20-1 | TGCAGTGCTAGACCTAGTGTACAAGAGACCCAGTACTTC | CSARPSVQETQYF
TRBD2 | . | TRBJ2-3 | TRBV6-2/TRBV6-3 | TGTGCCAGCAGTTACGGTAGGACTAGTCTGGGCACAGATACGCAGTATTTT | CASSYGRTSLGTDTQYF
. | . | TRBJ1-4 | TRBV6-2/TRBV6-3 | TGTGCCAGCAGCGTGCGATACGAAAAACTGTTTTTT | CASSVRYEKLFF
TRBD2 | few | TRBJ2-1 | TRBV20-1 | TGCAGTGCTAGGAAGACTAGCGGGGGCCGCTCCTACAATGAGCAGTTCTTC | CSARKTSGGRSYNEQFF
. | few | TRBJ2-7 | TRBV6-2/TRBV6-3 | TGTGCCAGCAGTGAACAGGGTTCGTACTACGAGCAGTACTTC | CASSEQGSYYEQYF
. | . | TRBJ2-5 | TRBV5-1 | TGCGCCAGCAGCAACCCACAGGGTAAAGAGACCCAGTACTTC | CASSNPQGKETQYF
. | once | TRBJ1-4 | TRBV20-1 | TGCAGTGCTGTAAACCGAGCAGGGCCGGGAAAACTGTTTTTT | CSAVNRAGPGKLFF
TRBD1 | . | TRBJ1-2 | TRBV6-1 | TGTGCCAGCAGTTCCACACGACAGGGGGCAGCGGACTATGGCTACACCTTC | CASSSTRQGAADYGYTF